The 3 T cell receptor beta chains below were found in one sample sequenced in a study of shared clonotypes between healthy human individuals. Sequencing was performed with immunoSEQ multiplex PCR; in TCRdb, only in-frame clones are kept and a portion is missing. The table lists about 1.5 million clones, 95% to 97% of them singletons, with over 1% in the top ten. Material: naive CD4+ T cells sorted from blood. This sample's subset: CD45RA+ positively selected. These receptors came from a man younger than 40 in good health.

The V call is TRBV6-6, the J call TRBJ2-5, with D uncertain. There are 14 residues in the CDR3. Trimming took off 0 bases at V and 2 bases at J, with 7 bases between the two ends. CDR1 and CDR2 (germline): MNHNY, SVGAGI (reference sequence). The CDR3 region is CASSYSGQQETQYF. CDR3 bases: TGTGCCAGCAGTTACTCGGGCCAGCAAGAGACCCAGTACTTC.

J is TRBJ1-2 and V is TRBV5-4; D unresolved. Trimming stripped 2 bases from V and 7 bases from J, with 6 bases between. Germline V gene lookup returns CDR1 SGHNT and CDR2 YYREEE (reference sequence). The CDR3 has 11 amino acids. The CDR3 sequence is CASSFLSGYTF. CDR3 coding DNA: TGTGCCAGCAGCTTTTTGTCTGGCTACACCTTC.

This CDR3 reads CASSLAGLAGMFNNEQFF. CDR3 nucleotide sequence: TGCGCCAGCAGCTTGGCCGGACTAGCGGGAATGTTCAACAATGAGCAGTTCTTC. This chain joins TRBV5-1 and TRBJ2-1; 12 bases are a match to TRBD2. The CDR3 spans 18 residues. Trimming took 0 bases from V and 5 from J; bases not matched to a gene: 9. The V gene's germline CDR1 is SGHRS and CDR2 YFSETQ.